This TCR beta chain was sequenced during a study of cytomegalovirus exposure and HLA in healthy donors. Overall study context: An earlier analysis found some 100 million unique TCR beta sequences from about 179 million T cells. Whole-study results and caveats: Sequencing likely caused a cluster of highly shared sequence variants.

Use of 60 Vbeta and 13 Jbeta primers characterized the PCR. Produced via immunoSEQ multiplex PCR; TCRdb's table is partial and in-frame only. Of 140,000 to 150,000 clones listed, about two thirds are singletons. CDR1 is SGHRS, CDR2 YFSETQ, per germline. V was trimmed by 3 bases and J by 3 bases, leaving 12 bases between them. This CDR3 contains 14 residues. The sample holds a few counts of this clone. Its specificity is not known. This sequence joins TRBV5-1 and TRBJ1-1; D is uncertain. The source of this sequence is a woman aged 60-75 years in good health and CMV-seropositive. Sequenced sample: PBMCs. The CDR3 coding sequence is TGCGCCAGCAGCTCCTCCTATTTGGACACTGAAGCTTTCTTT. Translating gives CASSSSYLDTEAFF. Combining the CDR3 with reference TRBV5-1 and TRBJ1-1 gives the whole variable domain KAGVTQTPRYLIKTRGQQVTLSCSPISGHRSVSWYQQTPGQGLQFLFEYFSETQRNKGNFPGRFSGRQFSNSRSEMNVSTLELGDSALYLCASSSSYLDTEAFFGQGTRLTVV.